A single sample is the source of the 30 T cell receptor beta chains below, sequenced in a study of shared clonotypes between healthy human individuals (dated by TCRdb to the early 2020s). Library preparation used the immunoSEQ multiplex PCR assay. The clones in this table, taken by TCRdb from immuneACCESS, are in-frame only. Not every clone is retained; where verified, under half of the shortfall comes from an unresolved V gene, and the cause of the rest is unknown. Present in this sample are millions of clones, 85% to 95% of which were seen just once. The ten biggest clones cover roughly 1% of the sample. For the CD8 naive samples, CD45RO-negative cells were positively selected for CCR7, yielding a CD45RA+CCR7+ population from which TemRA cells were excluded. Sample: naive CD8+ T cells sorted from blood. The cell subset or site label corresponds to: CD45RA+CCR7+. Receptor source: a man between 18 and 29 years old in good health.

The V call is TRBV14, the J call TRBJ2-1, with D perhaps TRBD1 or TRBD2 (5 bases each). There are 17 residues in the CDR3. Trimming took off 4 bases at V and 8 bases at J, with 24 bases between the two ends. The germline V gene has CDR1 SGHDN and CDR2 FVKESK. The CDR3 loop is CASSRVNWGRGEDEQFF. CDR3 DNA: TGTGCCAGCAGCCGGGTTAATTGGGGGAGAGGAGAGGATGAGCAGTTCTTC.

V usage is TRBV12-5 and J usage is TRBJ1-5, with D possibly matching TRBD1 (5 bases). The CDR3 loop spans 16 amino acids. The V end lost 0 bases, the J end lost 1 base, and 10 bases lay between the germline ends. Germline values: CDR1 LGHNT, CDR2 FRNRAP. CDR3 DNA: TGTGCTAGTGGTTTGGTTGAGTCAGGGAGCAATCAGCCCCAGCATTTT. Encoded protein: CASGLVESGSNQPQHF.

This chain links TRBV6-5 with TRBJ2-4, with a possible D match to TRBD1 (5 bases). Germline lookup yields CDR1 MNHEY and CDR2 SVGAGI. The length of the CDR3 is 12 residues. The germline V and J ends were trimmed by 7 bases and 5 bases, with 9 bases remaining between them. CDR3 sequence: CASTGNENIQYF. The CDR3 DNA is TGTGCCAGCACAGGGAACGAAAACATTCAGTACTTC.

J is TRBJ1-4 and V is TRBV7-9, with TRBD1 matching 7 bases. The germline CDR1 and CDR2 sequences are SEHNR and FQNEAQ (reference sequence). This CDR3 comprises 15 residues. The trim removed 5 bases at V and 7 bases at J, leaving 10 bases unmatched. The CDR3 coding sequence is TGTGCCAGCAGCCCCCGAACAGGGGAGTTTGAAAAACTGTTTTTT. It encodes CASSPRTGEFEKLFF.

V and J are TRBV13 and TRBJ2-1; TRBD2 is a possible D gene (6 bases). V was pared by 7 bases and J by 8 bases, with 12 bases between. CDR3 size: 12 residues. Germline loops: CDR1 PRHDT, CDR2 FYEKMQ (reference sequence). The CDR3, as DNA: TGTGCCAGCACGGGCGGGGTGGATGAGCAGTTCTTC. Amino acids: CASTGGVDEQFF.

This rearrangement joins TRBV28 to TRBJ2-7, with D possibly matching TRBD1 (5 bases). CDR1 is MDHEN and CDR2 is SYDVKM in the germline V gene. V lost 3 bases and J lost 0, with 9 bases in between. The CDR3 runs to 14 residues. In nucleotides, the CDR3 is TGTGCCAGCAGTTTCTGGGGCAGCTCCTACGAGCAGTACTTC. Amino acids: CASSFWGSSYEQYF.

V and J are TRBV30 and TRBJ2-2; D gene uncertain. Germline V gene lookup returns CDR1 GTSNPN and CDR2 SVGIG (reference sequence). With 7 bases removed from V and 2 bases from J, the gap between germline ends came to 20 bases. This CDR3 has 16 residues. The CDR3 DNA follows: TGTGCCTCCGACTCCGGCATCCTCCGAAACACCGGGGAGCTGTTTTTT. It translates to CASDSGILRNTGELFF.

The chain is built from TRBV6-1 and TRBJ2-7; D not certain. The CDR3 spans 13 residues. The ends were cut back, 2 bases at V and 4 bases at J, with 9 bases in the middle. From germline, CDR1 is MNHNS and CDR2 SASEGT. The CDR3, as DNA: TGTGCCAGCAGTGAACTCCCTCTTTACGAGCAGTACTTC. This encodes CASSELPLYEQYF.

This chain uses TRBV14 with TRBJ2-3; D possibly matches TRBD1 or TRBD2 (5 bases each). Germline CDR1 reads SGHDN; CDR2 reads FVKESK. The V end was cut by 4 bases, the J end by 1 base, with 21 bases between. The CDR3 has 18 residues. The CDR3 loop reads CASSRLPGTDLRTDTQYF. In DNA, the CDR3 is TGTGCCAGCAGCCGGTTACCGGGGACCGATCTTCGCACAGATACGCAGTATTTT. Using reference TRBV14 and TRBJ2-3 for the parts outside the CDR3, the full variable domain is EAGVTQFPSHSVIEKGQTVTLRCDPISGHDNLYWYRRVMGKEIKFLLHFVKESKQDESGMPNNRFLAERTGGTYSTLKVQPAELEDSGVYFCASSRLPGTDLRTDTQYFGPGTRLTVL.

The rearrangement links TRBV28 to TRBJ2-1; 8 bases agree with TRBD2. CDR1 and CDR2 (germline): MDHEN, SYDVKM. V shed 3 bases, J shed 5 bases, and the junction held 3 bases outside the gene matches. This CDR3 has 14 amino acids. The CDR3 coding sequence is TGTGCCAGCAGTTTCGGGGGGGTCCACAATGAGCAGTTCTTC. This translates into CASSFGGVHNEQFF. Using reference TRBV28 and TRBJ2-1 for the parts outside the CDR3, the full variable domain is DVKVTQSSRYLVKRTGEKVFLECVQDMDHENMFWYRQDPGLGLRLIYFSYDVKMKEKGDIPEGYSVSREKKERFSLILESASTNQTSMYLCASSFGGVHNEQFFGPGTRLTVL.

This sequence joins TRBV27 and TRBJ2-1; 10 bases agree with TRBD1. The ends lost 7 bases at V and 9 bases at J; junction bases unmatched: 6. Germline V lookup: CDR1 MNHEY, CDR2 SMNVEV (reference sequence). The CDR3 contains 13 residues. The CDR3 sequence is CASTGQGVSEQFF. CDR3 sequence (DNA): TGTGCCAGCACCGGACAGGGGGTTAGTGAGCAGTTCTTC.

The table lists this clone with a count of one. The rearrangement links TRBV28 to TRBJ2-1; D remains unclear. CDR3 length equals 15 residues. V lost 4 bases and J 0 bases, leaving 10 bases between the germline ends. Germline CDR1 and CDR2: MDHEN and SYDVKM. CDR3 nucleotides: TGTGCCAGCAGTTCCAAGGGTGGCTCCTACAATGAGCAGTTCTTC. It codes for CASSSKGGSYNEQFF.

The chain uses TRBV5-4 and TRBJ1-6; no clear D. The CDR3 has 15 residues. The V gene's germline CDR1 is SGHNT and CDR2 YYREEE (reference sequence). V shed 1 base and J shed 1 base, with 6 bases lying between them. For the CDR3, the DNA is TGTGCCAGCAGCTTGACCGGGTCCTATAATTCACCCCTCCACTTT. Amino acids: CASSLTGSYNSPLHF.

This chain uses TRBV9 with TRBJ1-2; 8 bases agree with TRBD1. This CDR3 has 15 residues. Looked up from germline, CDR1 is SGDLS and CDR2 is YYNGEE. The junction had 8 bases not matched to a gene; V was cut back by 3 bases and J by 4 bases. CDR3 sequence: CASSGTGYHRYGYTF. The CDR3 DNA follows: TGTGCCAGCAGCGGGACAGGGTACCATCGCTATGGCTACACCTTC.

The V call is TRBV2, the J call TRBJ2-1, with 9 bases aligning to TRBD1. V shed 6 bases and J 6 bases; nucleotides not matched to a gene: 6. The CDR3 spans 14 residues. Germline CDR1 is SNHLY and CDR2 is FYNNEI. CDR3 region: CASRLGQGSNEQFF. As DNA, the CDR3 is TGTGCCAGCAGACTCGGACAGGGGAGCAATGAGCAGTTCTTC.

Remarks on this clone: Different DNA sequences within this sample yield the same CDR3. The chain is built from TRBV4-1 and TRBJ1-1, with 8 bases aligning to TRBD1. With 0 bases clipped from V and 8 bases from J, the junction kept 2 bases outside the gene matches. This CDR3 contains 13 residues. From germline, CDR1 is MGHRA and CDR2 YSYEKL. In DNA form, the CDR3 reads TGCGCCAGCAGCCAAGACAGGGGGCTCGAAGCTTTCTTT. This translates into CASSQDRGLEAFF.

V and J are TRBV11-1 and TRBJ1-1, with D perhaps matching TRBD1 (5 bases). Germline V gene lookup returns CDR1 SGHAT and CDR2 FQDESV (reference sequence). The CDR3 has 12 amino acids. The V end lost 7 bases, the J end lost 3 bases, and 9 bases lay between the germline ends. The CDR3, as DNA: TGTGCCAGCATTGGGGGGGACACTGAAGCTTTCTTT. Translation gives CASIGGDTEAFF.

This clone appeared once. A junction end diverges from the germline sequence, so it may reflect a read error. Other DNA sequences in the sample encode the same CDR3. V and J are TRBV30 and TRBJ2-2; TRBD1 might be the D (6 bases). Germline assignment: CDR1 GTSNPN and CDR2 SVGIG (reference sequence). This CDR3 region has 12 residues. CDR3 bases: TGTGCATGGACAGAGAACACCGGGGAGCTGTTTTTT. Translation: CAWTENTGELFF.

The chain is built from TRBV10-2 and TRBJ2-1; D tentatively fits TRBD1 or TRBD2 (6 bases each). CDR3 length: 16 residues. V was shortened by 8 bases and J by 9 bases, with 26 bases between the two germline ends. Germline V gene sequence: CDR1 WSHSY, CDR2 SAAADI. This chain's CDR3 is CASLRGWQKEGVEQFF. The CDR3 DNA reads TGCGCCAGCTTAAGGGGGTGGCAAAAGGAGGGTGTTGAGCAGTTCTTC.

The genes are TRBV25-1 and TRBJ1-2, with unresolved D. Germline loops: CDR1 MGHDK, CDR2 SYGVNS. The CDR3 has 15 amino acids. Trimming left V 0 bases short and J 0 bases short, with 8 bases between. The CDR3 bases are TGTGCCAGCAGTGAATATGAGGACGCTAACTATGGCTACACCTTC. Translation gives CASSEYEDANYGYTF.

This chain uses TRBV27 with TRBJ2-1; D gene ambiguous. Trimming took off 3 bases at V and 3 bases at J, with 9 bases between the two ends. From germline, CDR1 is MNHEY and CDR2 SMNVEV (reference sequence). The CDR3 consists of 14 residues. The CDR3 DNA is TGTGCCAGCAGTTTGATGGGGTACTACAATGAGCAGTTCTTC. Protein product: CASSLMGYYNEQFF.

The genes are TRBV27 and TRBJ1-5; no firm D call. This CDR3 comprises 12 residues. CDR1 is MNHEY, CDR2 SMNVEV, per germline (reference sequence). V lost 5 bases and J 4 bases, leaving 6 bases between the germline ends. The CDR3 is CASSHLNQPQHF. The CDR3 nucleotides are TGTGCCAGCAGTCACCTAAATCAGCCCCAGCATTTT.

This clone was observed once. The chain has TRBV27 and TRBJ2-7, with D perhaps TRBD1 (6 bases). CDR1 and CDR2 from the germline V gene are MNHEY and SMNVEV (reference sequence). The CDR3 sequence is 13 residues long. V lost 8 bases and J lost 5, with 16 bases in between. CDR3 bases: TGTGCCAGCGGGGTAATACAGGGCGACGAGCAGTACTTC. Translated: CASGVIQGDEQYF.

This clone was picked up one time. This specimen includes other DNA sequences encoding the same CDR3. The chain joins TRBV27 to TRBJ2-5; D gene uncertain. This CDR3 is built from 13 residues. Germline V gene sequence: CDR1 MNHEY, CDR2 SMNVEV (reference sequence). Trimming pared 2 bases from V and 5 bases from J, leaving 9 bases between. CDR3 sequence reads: CASSLTGLETQYF. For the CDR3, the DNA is TGTGCCAGCAGTTTAACCGGCCTGGAGACCCAGTACTTC.

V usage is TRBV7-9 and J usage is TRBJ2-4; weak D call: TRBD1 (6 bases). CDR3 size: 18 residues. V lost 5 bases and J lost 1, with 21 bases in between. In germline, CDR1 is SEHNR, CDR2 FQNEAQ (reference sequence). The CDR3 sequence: CASSGSGQLYWAKNIQYF. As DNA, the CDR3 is TGTGCCAGCAGCGGGAGCGGACAGCTTTATTGGGCCAAAAACATTCAGTACTTC. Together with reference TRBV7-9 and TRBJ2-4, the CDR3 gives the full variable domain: DTGVSQNPRHKITKRGQNVTFRCDPISEHNRLYWYRQTLGQGPEFLTYFQNEAQLEKSRLLSDRFSAERPKGSFSTLEIQRTEQGDSAMYLCASSGSGQLYWAKNIQYFGAGTRLSVL.

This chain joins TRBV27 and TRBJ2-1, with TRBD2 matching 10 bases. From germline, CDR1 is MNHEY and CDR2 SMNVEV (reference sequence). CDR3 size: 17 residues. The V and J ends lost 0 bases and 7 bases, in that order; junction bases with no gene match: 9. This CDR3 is CASSLSSSGRVVNEQFF. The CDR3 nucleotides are TGTGCCAGCAGTTTATCGTCTAGCGGGAGAGTTGTTAATGAGCAGTTCTTC.

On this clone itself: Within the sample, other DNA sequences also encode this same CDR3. The CDR3 coding sequence is TGTGCCTGGAGTGGGAGCAATCAGCCCCAGCATTTT. This gives the protein CAWSGSNQPQHF. This chain connects TRBV30 to TRBJ1-5; no clear D. CDR3 length equals 12 residues. Trimming stripped 1 base from V and 1 base from J, with 2 bases between. Germline CDR1 GTSNPN, CDR2 SVGIG (reference sequence). The variable domain in full, completed from reference TRBV30 and TRBJ1-5, reads SQTIHQWPATLVQPVGSPLSLECTVEGTSNPNLYWYRQAAGRGLQLLFYSVGIGQISSEVPQNLSASRPQDRQFILSSKKLLLSDSGFYLCAWSGSNQPQHFGDGTRLSIL.

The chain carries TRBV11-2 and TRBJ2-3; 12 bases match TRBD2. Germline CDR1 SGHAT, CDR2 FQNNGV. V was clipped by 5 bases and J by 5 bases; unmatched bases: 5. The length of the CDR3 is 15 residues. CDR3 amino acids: CASSRLAGEGDTQYF. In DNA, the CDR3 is TGTGCCAGCAGCCGACTAGCGGGAGAAGGAGATACGCAGTATTTT.

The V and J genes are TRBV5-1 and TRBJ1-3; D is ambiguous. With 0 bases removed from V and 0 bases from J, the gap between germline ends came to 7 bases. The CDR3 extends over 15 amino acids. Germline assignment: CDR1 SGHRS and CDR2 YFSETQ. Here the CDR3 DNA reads TGCGCCAGCAGCTTGGACCCGGACTCTGGAAACACCATATATTTT. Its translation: CASSLDPDSGNTIYF.

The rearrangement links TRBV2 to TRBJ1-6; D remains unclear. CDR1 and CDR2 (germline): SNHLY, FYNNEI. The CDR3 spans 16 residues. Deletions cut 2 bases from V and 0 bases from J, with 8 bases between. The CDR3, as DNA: TGTGCCAGCAGTGAAACTGTGAGCTCCTATAATTCACCCCTCCACTTT. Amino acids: CASSETVSSYNSPLHF.